A selection of T cell receptor beta chains follows, all from one sample in a study of blood T cell repertoires in COVID-19. Only in-frame clones appear in the TCRdb table, and some are missing; sequencing was by immunoSEQ multiplex PCR. The sample yields 350,000 to 400,000 clones, approximately 86% seen once. What was sequenced was peripheral blood. Receptors originate from an older woman with COVID-19, enrolled during active disease. Both conserved end residues are part of each CDR3. The D gene is left open where the match is weak. A row's size may be missing; if present it is once, few, many or a size class.

CDR3aa: CAWSTGVNQPQHF
CDR3nt: TGTGCCTGGAGTACAGGGGTCAATCAGCCCCAGCATTTT
v_gene: TRBV30
d_gene: TRBD1
j_gene: TRBJ1-5
abundance: once

CDR3aa: CASSLRTDRTNTGELFF
CDR3nt: TGTGCCAGCAGCTTGAGAACCGACAGGACGAACACCGGGGAGCTGTTTTTT
v_gene: TRBV5-6
d_gene: .
j_gene: TRBJ2-2
abundance: .

CDR3aa: CATRPVEYNEQFF
CDR3nt: TGTGCCACCCGCCCAGTGGAGTACAATGAGCAGTTCTTC
v_gene: TRBV7-2
d_gene: .
j_gene: TRBJ2-1
abundance: once

CDR3aa: CAWTGYYGYTF
CDR3nt: TGTGCCTGGACAGGCTACTATGGCTACACCTTC
v_gene: TRBV30
d_gene: .
j_gene: TRBJ1-2
abundance: .

CDR3aa: CAGGTGRGQPQHF
CDR3nt: TGTGCCGGGGGGACAGGGAGAGGACAGCCCCAGCATTTT
v_gene: TRBV12-3/TRBV12-4
d_gene: TRBD1
j_gene: TRBJ1-5
abundance: .

CDR3aa: CASSKTGWQMSSYEQYF
CDR3nt: TGTGCCAGCAGCAAAACAGGGTGGCAGATGAGCTCCTACGAGCAGTACTTC
v_gene: TRBV21-1
d_gene: .
j_gene: TRBJ2-7
abundance: .

CDR3aa: CASSSTASGYTF
CDR3nt: TGTGCCAGCAGTTCCACAGCCAGCGGCTACACCTTC
v_gene: TRBV6-5
d_gene: .
j_gene: TRBJ1-2
abundance: .

CDR3aa: CASSRGQGAGGYTF
CDR3nt: TGCGCCAGCAGCCGAGGACAGGGGGCCGGTGGCTACACCTTC
v_gene: TRBV4-1
d_gene: TRBD1
j_gene: TRBJ1-2
abundance: few

CDR3aa: CASSVRGQNSYNEQFF
CDR3nt: TGTGCCAGCAGCGTACGGGGACAGAACTCCTACAATGAGCAGTTCTTC
v_gene: TRBV9
d_gene: TRBD1
j_gene: TRBJ2-1
abundance: .

CDR3aa: CASSVGSGGYNEQFF
CDR3nt: TGTGCCAGCAGCGTAGGTAGCGGGGGCTACAATGAGCAGTTCTTC
v_gene: TRBV9
d_gene: TRBD2
j_gene: TRBJ2-1
abundance: .

CDR3aa: CASSFLAGGNTGELFF
CDR3nt: TGTGCCAGCAGCTTCCTAGCGGGGGGCAACACCGGGGAGCTGTTTTTT
v_gene: TRBV11-1
d_gene: TRBD2
j_gene: TRBJ2-2
abundance: .

CDR3aa: CASSETVSSSPLHF
CDR3nt: TGTGCCAGTAGTGAGACAGTGTCTAGTTCACCCCTCCACTTT
v_gene: TRBV19
d_gene: .
j_gene: TRBJ1-6
abundance: .

CDR3aa: CASSQRGSGPNEQFF
CDR3nt: TGTGCCAGCAGCCAACGTGGTTCCGGTCCAAATGAGCAGTTCTTC
v_gene: TRBV3-1/TRBV3-2
d_gene: .
j_gene: TRBJ2-1
abundance: .

CDR3aa: CASSVGWGDTQYF
CDR3nt: TGTGCCAGCAGCGTAGGGTGGGGCGATACGCAGTATTTT
v_gene: TRBV9
d_gene: .
j_gene: TRBJ2-3
abundance: .

CDR3aa: CASSDSWGRRETQYF
CDR3nt: TGTGCCAGCAGTGATTCGTGGGGGCGCAGGGAGACCCAGTACTTC
v_gene: TRBV7-7
d_gene: .
j_gene: TRBJ2-5
abundance: .

CDR3aa: CASSRGGPSYEQYF
CDR3nt: TGTGCCAGCAGCCGCGGGGGGCCCTCCTACGAGCAGTACTTC
v_gene: TRBV6-7
d_gene: TRBD2
j_gene: TRBJ2-7
abundance: .

CDR3aa: CASSNRRAEAFF
CDR3nt: TGTGCCAGCAGTAACCGTCGCGCTGAAGCTTTCTTT
v_gene: TRBV6-2/TRBV6-3
d_gene: .
j_gene: TRBJ1-1
abundance: .

CDR3aa: CASTQSGPTDTQYF
CDR3nt: TGTGCCAGCACGCAGAGCGGGCCGACAGATACGCAGTATTTT
v_gene: TRBV2
d_gene: .
j_gene: TRBJ2-3
abundance: .

CDR3aa: CASSYTDTQYF
CDR3nt: TGTGCCAGCTCCTACACAGATACGCAGTATTTT
v_gene: TRBV12-3/TRBV12-4
d_gene: .
j_gene: TRBJ2-3
abundance: .

CDR3aa: CASGDTTGLTALGADTQYF
CDR3nt: TGCGCCAGCGGAGATACTACGGGACTCACGGCCCTCGGGGCAGATACGCAGTATTTT
v_gene: TRBV10-1
d_gene: .
j_gene: TRBJ2-3
abundance: .

CDR3aa: CASSLPAIAGLYEQYF
CDR3nt: TGTGCCAGCAGCCTCCCCGCTATAGCGGGGTTATACGAGCAGTACTTC
v_gene: TRBV7-8
d_gene: TRBD2
j_gene: TRBJ2-7
abundance: .

CDR3aa: CATSRDSQVGYEQYF
CDR3nt: TGTGCCACCAGCAGAGATTCACAGGTTGGCTACGAGCAGTACTTC
v_gene: TRBV15
d_gene: .
j_gene: TRBJ2-7
abundance: .

CDR3aa: CASSQELSGAGETQYF
CDR3nt: TGTGCCAGCAGCCAAGAATTAAGTGGGGCGGGGGAGACCCAGTACTTC
v_gene: TRBV4-2
d_gene: .
j_gene: TRBJ2-5
abundance: .

CDR3aa: CASSKVFRDRGPRDSGNTIYF
CDR3nt: TGTGCCAGCAGCAAAGTGTTCCGGGACAGGGGGCCCAGGGACTCTGGAAACACCATATATTTT
v_gene: TRBV21-1
d_gene: .
j_gene: TRBJ1-3
abundance: .